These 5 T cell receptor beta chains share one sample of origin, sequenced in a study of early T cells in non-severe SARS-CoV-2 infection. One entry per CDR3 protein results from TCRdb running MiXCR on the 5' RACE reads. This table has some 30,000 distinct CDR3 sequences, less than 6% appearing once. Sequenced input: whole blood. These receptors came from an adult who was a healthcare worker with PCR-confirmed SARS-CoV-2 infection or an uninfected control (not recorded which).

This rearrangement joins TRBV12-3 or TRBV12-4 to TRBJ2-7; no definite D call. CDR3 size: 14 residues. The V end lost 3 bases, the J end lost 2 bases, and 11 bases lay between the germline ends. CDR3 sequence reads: CASSFSLPPYEQYF. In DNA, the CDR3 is TGTGCCAGCAGTTTTAGTCTGCCACCCTACGAGCAGTACTTC.

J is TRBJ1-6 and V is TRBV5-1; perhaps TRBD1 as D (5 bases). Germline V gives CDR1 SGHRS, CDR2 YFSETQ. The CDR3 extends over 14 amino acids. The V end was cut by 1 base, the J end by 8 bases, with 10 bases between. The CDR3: CASSLPGSDSPLHF. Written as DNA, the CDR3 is TGCGCCAGCAGCTTGCCAGGGTCGGATTCACCCCTCCACTTT.

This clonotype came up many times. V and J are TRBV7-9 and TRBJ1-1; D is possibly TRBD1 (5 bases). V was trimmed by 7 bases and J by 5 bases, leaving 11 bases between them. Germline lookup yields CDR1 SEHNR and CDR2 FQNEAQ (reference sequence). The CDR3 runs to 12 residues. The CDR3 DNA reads TGTGCCAGCACCCGTGGGGGAACTGAAGCTTTCTTT. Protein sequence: CASTRGGTEAFF.

Here the CDR3 reads CASSPNPGSYNEQFF. The CDR3 DNA is TGTGCCAGCAGCCCCAACCCTGGCTCGTACAATGAGCAGTTCTTC. This rearrangement joins TRBV7-3 to TRBJ2-1; D gene uncertain. The length of the CDR3 is 15 residues. Germline V gene lookup returns CDR1 SGHTA and CDR2 FQGTGA. Trimming took off 5 bases at V and 4 bases at J, with 15 bases between the two ends.

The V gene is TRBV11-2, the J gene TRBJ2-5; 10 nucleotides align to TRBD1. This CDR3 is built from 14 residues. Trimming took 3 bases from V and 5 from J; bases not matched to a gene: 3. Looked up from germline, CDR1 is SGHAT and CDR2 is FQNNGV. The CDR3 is CASSLTGGAETQYF. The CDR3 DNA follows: TGTGCCAGCAGCTTGACAGGGGGCGCGGAGACCCAGTACTTC.